Presented here are 23 T cell receptor beta chains from one specimen sequenced in a study of CD8 T cells in ankylosing spondylitis (dated by TCRdb to 2016 to 2017). Library creation used 5' RACE. Reads for this sample came from an Illumina HiSeq 2500. The public reads were quality trimmed at Q25 with fastp and then assembled into clones with MiXCR by TCRdb, keeping productive beta chains. Rows with a matching CDR3 protein are joined into one entry that keeps the most common DNA and genes. The sample table lists under 400,000 distinct CDR3 sequences, around a tenth of them with a count of one. The top ten constitute roughly 9.1% of the sample. Sequencing was done on a sample of blood, either unsorted or a sorted T cell fraction (not recorded which). These receptors were collected from a female donor with ankylosing spondylitis or in good health (not recorded which).

This clonotype was counted many times. The J gene is TRBJ2-3, the V gene TRBV20-1, with 10 bases identical to TRBD2. This CDR3 comprises 12 residues. Germline V gene lookup returns CDR1 DFQATT and CDR2 SNEGSKA (reference sequence). The CDR3 coding sequence is TGCAGCGGGACTAGCGCCGCGGATACGCAGTATTTT. Protein: CSGTSAADTQYF.

Points on this clonotype: A much larger clone lies one base from this, so it may be a read error. This chain connects TRBV5-1 to TRBJ2-1, with a tentative D call TRBD2 (7 bases). The CDR3 is 17 amino acids. Trimming stripped 0 bases from V and 2 bases from J, with 15 bases between. Germline CDR1 and CDR2: SGHRS and YFSETQ. CDR3 protein: CASSLALGRGTYNEQFF. CDR3 DNA sequence: TGCGCCAGCAGCTTGGCCCTGGGGAGGGGGACCTACAATGAGCAGTTCTTC.

The table lists this clonotype with many counts. J is TRBJ1-6 and V is TRBV6-1; no definite D call. The germline V and J ends were trimmed by 1 base and 9 bases, with 7 bases remaining between them. The CDR3 runs to 13 residues. The germline gives CDR1 MNHNS, CDR2 SASEGT. CDR3 amino acids: CASSEVVFSPLHF. DNA for the CDR3: TGTGCCAGCAGTGAAGTGGTGTTTTCACCCCTCCACTTT.

The V gene is TRBV18, the J gene TRBJ1-1; 10 bases map to TRBD1. The J segment lost 6 bases and the V segment lost 3 bases, leaving 4 bases of the junction unmatched. Per germline, CDR1 KGHSH and CDR2 LQKENI. The CDR3 runs to 14 residues. CDR3 amino acids: CASSPFGQGAEAFF. The CDR3 region has the DNA TGTGCCAGCTCACCTTTTGGACAGGGGGCTGAAGCTTTCTTT.

This clonotype was detected many times. V usage is TRBV6-1 and J usage is TRBJ1-5; perhaps TRBD1 as D (6 bases). The germline V and J ends were trimmed by 6 bases and 6 bases, with 21 bases remaining between them. The germline CDR1 and CDR2 sequences are MNHNS and SASEGT. This CDR3 has 16 residues. The CDR3 here is CASSLAGGGQSQPQHF. CDR3 DNA sequence: TGTGCCAGCAGCCTCGCAGGCGGGGGGCAGAGTCAGCCCCAGCATTTT.

A few counts support this clonotype. The rearrangement uses TRBV3-1 and TRBJ2-4, with 7 bases lining up with TRBD1. The trim removed 5 bases at V and 0 bases at J, leaving 10 bases unmatched. In germline, CDR1 is LGHDT, CDR2 YNNKEL (reference sequence). The CDR3 loop spans 17 amino acids. In DNA form, the CDR3 reads TGTGCCAGCAGCGTATACTCGACAGGGCTAGCCAAAAACATTCAGTACTTC. Its protein is CASSVYSTGLAKNIQYF. The full variable domain, rest sourced from reference TRBV3-1 and TRBJ2-4, is DTAVSQTPKYLVTQMGNDKSIKCEQNLGHDTMYWYKQDSKKFLKIMFSYNNKELIINETVPNRFSPKSPDKAHLNLHINSLELGDSAVYFCASSVYSTGLAKNIQYFGAGTRLSVL.

The sample holds a few counts of this clonotype. The chain employs TRBV7-9 and TRBJ2-5; TRBD2 might be the D (6 bases). The length of the CDR3 is 13 residues. The V and J ends lost 5 bases and 5 bases respectively, with 12 bases between them. Germline loops: CDR1 SEHNR, CDR2 FQNEAQ (reference sequence). The CDR3 reads CASSAGTPETQYF. The CDR3 region has the DNA TGTGCCAGCAGCGCCGGGACTCCGGAGACCCAGTACTTC.

In this sample, this clonotype turned up many times. The V and J genes are TRBV27 and TRBJ1-5; D gene uncertain. The CDR3 totals 9 residues. The germline V gene encodes CDR1 MNHEY and CDR2 SMNVEV (reference sequence). V was pared by 8 bases and J by 6 bases, with 2 bases between. Written as DNA, the CDR3 is TGTGCCAGCGGTCAGCCCCAGCATTTT. It codes for CASGQPQHF.

This clonotype was observed a handful of times. The J gene is TRBJ1-2, the V gene TRBV4-2; no definite D call. The CDR3 extends over 14 amino acids. Germline CDR1 reads LGHNA; CDR2 reads YNFKEQ. V dropped 0 bases and J dropped 2 bases, with 7 bases sitting between them. The CDR3 here is CASSQDILNYGYTF. CDR3 nucleotide sequence: TGTGCCAGCAGCCAAGATATTCTGAACTATGGCTACACCTTC.

Many counts were recorded for this clonotype. The chain is built from TRBV5-1 and TRBJ1-1, with D unclear. In germline, CDR1 is SGHRS, CDR2 YFSETQ. This CDR3 has 14 amino acids. Trimming left V 4 bases short and J 4 bases short, with 14 bases between. CDR3: CASSGRGSSTEAFF. CDR3 DNA: TGCGCCAGCAGCGGGCGAGGATCATCCACTGAAGCTTTCTTT.

This clonotype was seen many times. The rearrangement links TRBV28 to TRBJ2-2; D gene unclear. Germline CDR1 MDHEN, CDR2 SYDVKM. V lost 6 bases and J 7 bases, leaving 12 bases between the germline ends. The CDR3 has 13 residues. The CDR3 region is CASSSSVSGELFF. The CDR3 nucleotides read TGTGCCAGCAGCTCAAGCGTAAGCGGGGAGCTGTTTTTT.

This clonotype was found many times. The V and J genes are TRBV20-1 and TRBJ2-1; D is possibly TRBD1 or TRBD2 (5 bases each). Trimming took 3 bases from V and 2 from J, leaving 17 bases between them. The CDR3 is made up of 16 amino acids. Germline-derived CDR1 and CDR2 are DFQATT and SNEGSKA (reference sequence). The DNA for the CDR3 is TGCAGTGCTAGGGAAGGGGAGTGGGGAGCCTACAATGAGCAGTTCTTC. Its translation: CSAREGEWGAYNEQFF.

As regards this clonotype: Possible read error: a much larger clone is one base away. This chain links TRBV7-2 with TRBJ2-2; 7 positions match TRBD2. The germline V gene encodes CDR1 SGHTA and CDR2 FQGNSA. This CDR3 region has 15 residues. The CDR3 DNA reads TGTGCCAGCAGCTATTCTAGCGGCCCCACCGGGGAGCTGCTTTTT. Its protein product is CASSYSSGPTGELLF.

The sample holds many counts of this clonotype. The gene calls are TRBV7-2 and TRBJ2-3; 8 positions match TRBD2. After removal of 1 base from V and 6 bases from J, the junction contained 6 bases not matched to a gene. CDR1 and CDR2 (germline): SGHTA, FQGNSA. The CDR3 has 15 residues. The DNA for the CDR3 is TGTGCCAGCAGCTTAGTGGCGGGAGGACGCGATACGCAGTATTTT. Its protein product is CASSLVAGGRDTQYF. Full variable domain (remainder filled in from reference TRBV7-2 and TRBJ2-3): GAGVSQSPSNKVTEKGKDVELRCDPISGHTALYWYRQSLGQGLEFLIYFQGNSAPDKSGLPSDRFSAERTGGSVSTLTIQRTQQEDSAVYLCASSLVAGGRDTQYFGPGTRLTVL.

The chain joins TRBV28 to TRBJ2-2, with 9 bases identical to TRBD1. This CDR3 comprises 17 residues. V was clipped by 4 bases and J by 4 bases; unmatched bases: 10. CDR1 is MDHEN and CDR2 is SYDVKM in the germline V gene. In DNA, the CDR3 is TGTGCCAGCAGTTCACGCAGGACAGGGGATATCACCGGGGAGCTGTTTTTT. Translating it yields CASSSRRTGDITGELFF. The entire variable domain, with the rest obtained from reference TRBV28 and TRBJ2-2, is as follows: DVKVTQSSRYLVKRTGEKVFLECVQDMDHENMFWYRQDPGLGLRLIYFSYDVKMKEKGDIPEGYSVSREKKERFSLILESASTNQTSMYLCASSSRRTGDITGELFFGEGSRLTVL.

This clonotype was recorded at least ten times. The chain joins TRBV5-1 to TRBJ2-5; the D gene is possibly TRBD2 (5 bases). The V end lost 0 bases, the J end lost 1 base, and 10 bases lay between the germline ends. Germline V CDR1 and CDR2: SGHRS, YFSETQ. The CDR3 consists of 15 residues. The CDR3 DNA reads as TGCGCCAGCAGCTTGGCAGCTAGCAGCCAAGAGACCCAGTACTTC. Amino acids: CASSLAASSQETQYF.

This sequence joins TRBV4-1 and TRBJ2-7; 9 bases align to TRBD1. The CDR3 length is 17 residues. Per germline, CDR1 MGHRA and CDR2 YSYEKL. V lost 0 bases to trimming and J lost 4 bases; unmatched junction nucleotides: 10. The CDR3: CASSQDPSTGGLYEQYF. The CDR3 DNA sequence: TGCGCCAGCAGCCAAGATCCCTCGACAGGGGGGCTATACGAGCAGTACTTC.

This clonotype was seen more than once but under ten times. The rearrangement links TRBV5-1 to TRBJ2-7; 9 bases are a match to TRBD1. The CDR3 is made up of 14 amino acids. Trimming at V came to 4 bases and at J to 2 bases, leaving 4 bases not matched to a gene. Germline CDR1 and CDR2: SGHRS and YFSETQ. The chain's CDR3 is CASSIGQGTYEQYF. CDR3 coding DNA: TGCGCCAGCAGCATAGGACAGGGGACCTACGAGCAGTACTTC.

This clonotype was observed many times. V gene TRBV7-7 combines with J gene TRBJ1-2; maybe TRBD1 (6 bases). Trimming removed 4 bases from V and 8 bases from J, with 20 bases in between. This CDR3 contains 15 residues. Germline V CDR1 and CDR2: SSHAT, FNYEAQ (reference sequence). The CDR3 DNA reads TGTGCCAGCAGCTCTAGAGGATGGGACACCCTCGGCTACACCTTC. The encoded protein is CASSSRGWDTLGYTF.

In its sample, this clonotype was seen a few times. V is TRBV5-1 and J is TRBJ2-7; D is possibly TRBD2 (5 bases). Germline CDR1 SGHRS, CDR2 YFSETQ. V lost 0 bases and J lost 5, with 9 bases in between. The CDR3 is made up of 13 amino acids. The CDR3 sequence is CASSLVLDHEQYF. CDR3 bases: TGCGCCAGCAGCTTGGTACTAGACCACGAGCAGTACTTC.

Remarks on this clonotype: A junction boundary mismatches the germline segment, possibly from a read error. The genes are TRBV5-1 and TRBJ2-7; TRBD1 is a possible D gene (5 bases). The CDR3 has 13 amino acids. Germline V lookup: CDR1 SGHRS, CDR2 YFSETQ. The CDR3 loop is CASRGGHGYEQSF. The CDR3 bases are TGCGCCAGCAGAGGCGGACACGGCTACGAGCAGTCCTTC.

This clonotype was seen ten or more times. The chain employs TRBV12-3 or TRBV12-4 and TRBJ1-5, with D possibly matching TRBD1 (5 bases). V lost 4 bases to trimming and J lost 5 bases, with 9 bases between them. The CDR3 runs to 13 residues. The CDR3 spells CASSSSGDQPQHF. CDR3 DNA: TGTGCCAGCAGTTCCTCGGGGGATCAGCCCCAGCATTTT.

This clonotype was detected only a few times. The chain has TRBV7-9 and TRBJ1-6, with 10 nucleotides matching TRBD1. Germline loops: CDR1 SEHNR, CDR2 FQNEAQ (reference sequence). V was pared by 4 bases and J by 9 bases, with 3 bases of the junction left unmatched. This CDR3 region has 14 residues. CDR3 nucleotide sequence: TGTGCCAGCAGCTCGGGACAGGGGTTTTCACCCCTCCACTTT. Translation: CASSSGQGFSPLHF. The full variable domain, completed using reference TRBV7-9 and TRBJ1-6, is DTGVSQNPRHKITKRGQNVTFRCDPISEHNRLYWYRQTLGQGPEFLTYFQNEAQLEKSRLLSDRFSAERPKGSFSTLEIQRTEQGDSAMYLCASSSGQGFSPLHFGNGTRLTVT.